A selection of T cell receptor beta chains follows, all from one sample in a study of T cell repertoires in cytomegalovirus infection. TCRdb re-derived calls from the reads in MiXCR, one entry per CDR3 protein. The table has some 680,000 distinct CDR3 sequences, about 40% seen once. The sample was PBMCs. These receptors originate from a human donor in good health (CMV status not recorded). Some clones in this sample may be carry-over from other donors' samples. Both conserved end residues are part of each CDR3. The D gene is left open where the match is weak. Clone size is not always given. Where it is, it says once, few, many or a class for expanded clones.

clone size | J gene | D gene | V gene | CDR3 DNA | CDR3 protein
- | TRBJ2-2 | - | TRBV5-1 | TGCGCCAGCAGCTTCCCGAGGGGCGGGGAGCTGTTTTTT | CASSFPRGGELFF
few | TRBJ2-2 | - | TRBV29-1 | TGCAGCGTCAAGATGGGTGGTCCGACCGGGGAGCTGTTTTTT | CSVKMGGPTGELFF
many | TRBJ2-5 | TRBD2 | TRBV7-6 | TGTGCCAGCAGCATACTAGCGGGGGCCCCGGGAGAGACCCAGTACTTC | CASSILAGAPGETQYF
few | TRBJ1-2 | - | TRBV28 | TGTGCCAGCAGCCCGTGGAGCCCCGATGGCTACACCTTC | CASSPWSPDGYTF
- | TRBJ1-2 | - | TRBV7-6 | TGTGCCAGCAGCTTAGACGAGACCTGGGGCTACACCTTC | CASSLDETWGYTF
- | TRBJ2-1 | - | TRBV29-1 | TGCAGCGTCGGGACTCTTTCCTACAATGAGCAGTTCTTC | CSVGTLSYNEQFF
- | TRBJ1-3 | - | TRBV12-3/TRBV12-4 | TGTGCCAGCAGTTCCGCGGGGGGAGCATACACCATATATTTT | CASSSAGGAYTIYF
few | TRBJ1-3 | - | TRBV7-2 | TGTGCCACCTTCTCTGGAAACACCATATATTTT | CATFSGNTIYF
- | TRBJ1-2 | - | TRBV6-6 | TGTGCCAGCAGTTACTCGTTACTTGGCGCCCAAGGTTATGGCTACACCTTC | CASSYSLLGAQGYGYTF
few | TRBJ2-2 | TRBD1 | TRBV7-9 | TGTGCCAGCAGCCCTGCAAGGGGGCAATTTACCGGGGAGCTGTTTTTT | CASSPARGQFTGELFF
- | TRBJ2-7 | - | TRBV28 | TGTGCCACCAGAGGGGGTACCCACTACGAGCAGTACTTC | CATRGGTHYEQYF
- | TRBJ1-4 | - | TRBV29-1 | TGCAGCGTCCGGTCAGGGTCGGGGGGCGAAAAACTGTTTTTT | CSVRSGSGGEKLFF
- | TRBJ2-7 | - | TRBV5-1 | TGCACCAGCAGCTTGGCGGGGGCCAAGAATTACGAGCAGTACTTC | CTSSLAGAKNYEQYF
few | TRBJ2-2 | - | TRBV7-6 | TGTGCCAGCAGCTTCGGGTCAGGGAGAACCGGGGAGCTGTTTTTT | CASSFGSGRTGELFF
- | TRBJ2-3 | - | TRBV28 | TGTGCCAGCAGCACACAGGGAACTAGCACAGATACGCAGTATTTT | CASSTQGTSTDTQYF